The following is a T cell receptor beta chain sequence with its context. One end of the junction does not line up with germline, which may come from a read error. Priming with a constant-region primer yielded TCR beta cDNA from about 500 ng total RNA. What produced the TCR beta libraries was three nested multiplex PCR rounds using slightly modified ARM-PCR. MiXCR was run by TCRdb on the multiplex PCR reads, yielding one entry per CDR3 protein. The sample includes 150,000 to 200,000 distinct CDR3 sequences, 85% of them seen just once. These data are taken from a study of tumor-infiltrating lymphocytes in primary liver carcinoma. Study at large: The five patients, who were men and women, ranged in age from 30 to 69 years.

Bulk tissue was left unsorted, and RNA and DNA were co-extracted from about 20-30 mg of it. The cohort consisted of patients whose primary liver carcinoma was surgically resected. The authors sampled five separate regions per tumor. Sequenced: tumor tissue from primary liver carcinoma. The source is a man in his forties with primary liver carcinoma and hepatitis B virus infection.

CDR3 region: CANSYGITGSVYEQYF. In DNA form, the CDR3 reads TGTGCCAACAGTTACGGAATAACGGGGAGTGTATACGAACAGTACTTC. The chain has TRBV6-2 or TRBV6-3 and TRBJ2-7, with D possibly being TRBD2 (5 bases). The CDR3 spans 16 residues. Per germline, CDR1 MNHEY and CDR2 SVGEGT.